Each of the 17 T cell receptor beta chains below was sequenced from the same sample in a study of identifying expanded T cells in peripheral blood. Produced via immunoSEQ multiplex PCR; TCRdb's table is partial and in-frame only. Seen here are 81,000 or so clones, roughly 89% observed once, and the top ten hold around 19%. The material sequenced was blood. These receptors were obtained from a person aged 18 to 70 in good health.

This CDR3 reads CASSALVSPGGYTF. CDR3 sequence (DNA): TGTGCCAGCAGCGCCCTAGTAAGCCCAGGAGGCTACACCTTC. This chain links TRBV9 with TRBJ1-2; D call uncertain. The CDR3 spans 14 residues. The V end was cut by 3 bases, the J end by 8 bases, with 17 bases between. The germline V gene has CDR1 SGDLS and CDR2 YYNGEE.

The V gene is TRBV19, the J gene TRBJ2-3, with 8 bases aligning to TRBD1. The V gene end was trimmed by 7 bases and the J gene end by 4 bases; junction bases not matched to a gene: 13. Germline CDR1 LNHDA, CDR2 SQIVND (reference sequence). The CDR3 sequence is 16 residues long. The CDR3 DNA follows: TGTGCCAGTACCCACTCCCTAGGACAGGGTTCAGATACGCAGTATTTT. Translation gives CASTHSLGQGSDTQYF.

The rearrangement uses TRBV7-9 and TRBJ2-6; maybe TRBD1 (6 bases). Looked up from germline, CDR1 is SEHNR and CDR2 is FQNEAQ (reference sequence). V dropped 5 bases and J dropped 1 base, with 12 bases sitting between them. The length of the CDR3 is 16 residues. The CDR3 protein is CASSPGQTSGANVLTF. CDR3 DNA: TGTGCCAGCAGCCCTGGACAGACTTCTGGGGCCAACGTCCTGACTTTC.

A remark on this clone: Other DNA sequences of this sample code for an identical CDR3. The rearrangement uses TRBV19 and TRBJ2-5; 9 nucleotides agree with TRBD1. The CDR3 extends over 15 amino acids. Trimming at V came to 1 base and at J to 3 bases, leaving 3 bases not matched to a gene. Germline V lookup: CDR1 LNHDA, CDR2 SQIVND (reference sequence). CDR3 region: CASSIGGQGEETQYF. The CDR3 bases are TGTGCCAGTAGTATAGGGGGACAGGGTGAAGAGACCCAGTACTTC.

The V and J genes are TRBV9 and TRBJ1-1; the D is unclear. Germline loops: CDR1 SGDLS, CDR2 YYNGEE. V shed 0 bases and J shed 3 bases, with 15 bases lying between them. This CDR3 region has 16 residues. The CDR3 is CASSVDPRVTDTEAFF. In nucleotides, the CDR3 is TGTGCCAGCAGCGTAGACCCGAGAGTTACGGACACTGAAGCTTTCTTT.

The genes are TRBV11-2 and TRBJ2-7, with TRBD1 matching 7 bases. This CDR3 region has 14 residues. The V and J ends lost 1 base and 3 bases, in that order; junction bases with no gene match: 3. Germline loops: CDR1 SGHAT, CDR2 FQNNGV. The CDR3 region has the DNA TGTGCCAGCAGCTTAGGACAGGGCGTCTACGAGCAGTACTTC. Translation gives CASSLGQGVYEQYF.

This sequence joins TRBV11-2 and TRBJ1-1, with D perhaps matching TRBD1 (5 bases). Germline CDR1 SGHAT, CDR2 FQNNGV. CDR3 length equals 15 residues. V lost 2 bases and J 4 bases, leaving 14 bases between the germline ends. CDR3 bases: TGTGCCAGCAGCTTACAGCCGACAGAGTTCACTGAAGCTTTCTTT. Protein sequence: CASSLQPTEFTEAFF.

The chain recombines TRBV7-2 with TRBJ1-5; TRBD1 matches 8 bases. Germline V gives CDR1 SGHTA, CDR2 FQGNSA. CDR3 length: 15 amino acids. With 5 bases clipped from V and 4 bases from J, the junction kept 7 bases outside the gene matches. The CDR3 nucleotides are TGTGCCAGCAGCAGACAGGGGAGCTTAAATCAGCCCCAGCATTTT. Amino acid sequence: CASSRQGSLNQPQHF.

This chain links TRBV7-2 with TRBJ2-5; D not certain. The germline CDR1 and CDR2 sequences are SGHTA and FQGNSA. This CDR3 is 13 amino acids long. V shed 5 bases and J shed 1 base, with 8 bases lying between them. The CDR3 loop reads CASSQELQETQYF. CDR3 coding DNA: TGTGCCAGCAGCCAGGAGCTCCAAGAGACCCAGTACTTC.

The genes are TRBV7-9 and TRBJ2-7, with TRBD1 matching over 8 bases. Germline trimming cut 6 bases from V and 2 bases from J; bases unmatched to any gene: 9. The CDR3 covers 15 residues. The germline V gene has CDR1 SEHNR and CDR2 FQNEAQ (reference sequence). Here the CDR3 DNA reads TGTGCCAGCAGTCCAGACAGGGGCGATACCTACGAGCAGTACTTC. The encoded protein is CASSPDRGDTYEQYF. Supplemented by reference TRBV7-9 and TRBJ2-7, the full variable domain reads DTGVSQNPRHKITKRGQNVTFRCDPISEHNRLYWYRQTLGQGPEFLTYFQNEAQLEKSRLLSDRFSAERPKGSFSTLEIQRTEQGDSAMYLCASSPDRGDTYEQYFGPGTRLTVT.

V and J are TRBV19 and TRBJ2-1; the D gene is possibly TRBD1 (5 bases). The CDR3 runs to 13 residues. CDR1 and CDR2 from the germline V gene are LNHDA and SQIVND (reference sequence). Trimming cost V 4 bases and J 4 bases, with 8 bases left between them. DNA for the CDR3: TGTGCCAGTAGTACCACAGGATACAATGAGCAGTTCTTC. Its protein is CASSTTGYNEQFF. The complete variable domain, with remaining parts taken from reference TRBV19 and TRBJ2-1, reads DGGITQSPKYLFRKEGQNVTLSCEQNLNHDAMYWYRQDPGQGLRLIYYSQIVNDFQKGDIAEGYSVSREKKESFPLTVTSAQKNPTAFYLCASSTTGYNEQFFGPGTRLTVL.

The CDR3 sequence is CASSTLAGGQETQYF. The CDR3 DNA reads as TGTGCCAGCAGCACTCTAGCAGGGGGACAAGAGACCCAGTACTTC. The chain carries TRBV9 and TRBJ2-5; 7 positions agree with TRBD1. Losses at the gene ends were 4 bases for V and 2 bases for J; bases not matched to a gene: 8. Looked up from germline, CDR1 is SGDLS and CDR2 is YYNGEE. The CDR3 contains 15 residues.

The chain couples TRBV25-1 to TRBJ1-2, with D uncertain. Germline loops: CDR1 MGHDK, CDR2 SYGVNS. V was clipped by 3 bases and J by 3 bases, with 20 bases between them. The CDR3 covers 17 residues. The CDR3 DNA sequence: TGTGCCAGCAGTGAGTTAAAGATTGGGTCGGGCGACTATGGCTACACCTTC. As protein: CASSELKIGSGDYGYTF.

CDR3 residues: CASSLRQGNYGYTF. The CDR3 region has the DNA TGTGCCAGCAGTTTGCGACAGGGGAACTATGGCTACACCTTC. The chain uses TRBV28 and TRBJ1-2, with TRBD1 matching over 8 bases. With V trimmed by 3 bases and J by 2 bases, 2 bases remained unmatched. CDR3 length: 14 amino acids. Germline CDR1 and CDR2: MDHEN and SYDVKM.

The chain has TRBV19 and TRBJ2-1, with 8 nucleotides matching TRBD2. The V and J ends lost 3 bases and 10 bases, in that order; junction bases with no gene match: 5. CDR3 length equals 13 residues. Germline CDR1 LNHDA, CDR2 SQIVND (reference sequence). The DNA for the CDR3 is TGTGCCAGTAGTATCTCGGGGGGGAAGGAGCAGTTCTTC. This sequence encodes CASSISGGKEQFF.

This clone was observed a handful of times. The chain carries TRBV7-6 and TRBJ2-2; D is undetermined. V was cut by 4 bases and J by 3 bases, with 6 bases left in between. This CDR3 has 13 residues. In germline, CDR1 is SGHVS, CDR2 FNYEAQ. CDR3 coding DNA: TGTGCCAGCAGCTCCAGTGACACCGGGGAGCTGTTTTTT. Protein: CASSSSDTGELFF.

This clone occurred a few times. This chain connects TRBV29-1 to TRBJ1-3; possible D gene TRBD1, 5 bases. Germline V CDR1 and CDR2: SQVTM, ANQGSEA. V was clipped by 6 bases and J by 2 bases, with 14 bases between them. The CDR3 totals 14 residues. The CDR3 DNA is TGCAGCGTCCAAGGGGAAGTTGCTGGAAACACCATATATTTT. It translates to CSVQGEVAGNTIYF.